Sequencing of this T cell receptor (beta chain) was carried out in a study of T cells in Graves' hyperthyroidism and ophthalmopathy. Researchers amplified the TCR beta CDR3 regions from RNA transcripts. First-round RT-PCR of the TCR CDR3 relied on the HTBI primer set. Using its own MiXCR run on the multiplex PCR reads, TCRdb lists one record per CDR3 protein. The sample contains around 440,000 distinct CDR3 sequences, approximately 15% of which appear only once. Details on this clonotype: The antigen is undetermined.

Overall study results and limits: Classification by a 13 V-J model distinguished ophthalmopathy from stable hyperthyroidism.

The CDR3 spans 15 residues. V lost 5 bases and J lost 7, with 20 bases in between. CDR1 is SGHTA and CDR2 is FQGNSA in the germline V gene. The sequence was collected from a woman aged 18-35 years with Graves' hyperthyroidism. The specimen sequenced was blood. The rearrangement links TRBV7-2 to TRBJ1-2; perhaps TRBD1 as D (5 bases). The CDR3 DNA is TGTGCCAGCAGCGGGGACCAATTTCGGCCGGGTGGCTACACCTTC. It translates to CASSGDQFRPGGYTF.